These 12 T cell receptor beta chains came from one sample sequenced in a study of cytomegalovirus exposure and HLA in healthy donors. 13 Jbeta primers and 60 Vbeta primers were used for the PCR. The method was immunoSEQ multiplex PCR; TCRdb's version includes in-frame clones alone and lacks a portion of them. This sample has about 110,000 clones, with around 73% found just once. Sequenced: PBMCs. The receptor source for this set is a woman between 40 and 55 years old in good health and CMV-seropositive.

The J gene is TRBJ1-6, the V gene TRBV4-3, with 7 positions matching TRBD1. V dropped 0 bases and J dropped 13; count of bases not matched to a gene: 3. CDR1 and CDR2 (germline): LGHNA, YSLEER. The CDR3 has 13 residues. For the CDR3, the DNA is TGCGCCAGCAGCCAAGATAAAGGGGGCCCCCTCCACTTT. As protein: CASSQDKGGPLHF.

In this sample, this clone turned up once. The chain recombines TRBV27 with TRBJ2-2; TRBD1 agrees at 7 bases. After removal of 8 bases from V and 7 bases from J, the junction contained 10 bases not matched to a gene. In germline, CDR1 is MNHEY, CDR2 SMNVEV (reference sequence). The CDR3 is 14 residues long. CDR3 coding DNA: TGTGCCAGCTCAGTCAGGGGGACGGACGGGGAGCTGTTTTTT. It encodes CASSVRGTDGELFF.

This clone appeared a single time. The J gene is TRBJ2-5, the V gene TRBV5-4, with TRBD2 identical over 7 bases. Germline V gives CDR1 SGHNT, CDR2 YYREEE (reference sequence). V was clipped by 3 bases and J by 4 bases; unmatched bases: 21. There are 19 residues in the CDR3. CDR3 protein: CASSSQLGTTTTSLETQYF. In nucleotides, the CDR3 is TGTGCCAGCAGCTCCCAGTTAGGGACTACGACAACTTCATTAGAGACCCAGTACTTC.

J is TRBJ1-5 and V is TRBV10-2, with D tentatively TRBD1 (6 bases). Germline V gene lookup returns CDR1 WSHSY and CDR2 SAAADI. Trimming cost V 3 bases and J 2 bases, with 8 bases left between them. The length of the CDR3 is 14 residues. The CDR3 region has the DNA TGCGCCAGCAGTGATAGGACAGGCAATCAGCCCCAGCATTTT. Amino acids: CASSDRTGNQPQHF.

Only a few counts were recorded for this clone. This sequence joins TRBV4-1 and TRBJ2-3, with TRBD2 matching over 7 bases. Losses at the gene ends were 0 bases for V and 5 bases for J; bases not matched to a gene: 11. Per the germline V gene, CDR1 is MGHRA and CDR2 is YSYEKL. The CDR3 is 17 residues long. The CDR3 DNA sequence: TGCGCCAGCAGCCAAGACTCTCGTCTAGCGGAAATAGATACGCAGTATTTT. Amino acids: CASSQDSRLAEIDTQYF.

The chain combines TRBV16 with TRBJ2-4; the match to TRBD1 covers 7 bases. V dropped 4 bases and J dropped 8; count of bases not matched to a gene: 2. Germline values: CDR1 KGHSY, CDR2 FQNENV. The CDR3 loop spans 12 amino acids. The CDR3 sequence is CASSRQGDIQYF. In DNA form, the CDR3 reads TGTGCCAGCAGCCGTCAGGGGGACATTCAGTACTTC.

J is TRBJ1-3 and V is TRBV7-8; D uncertain. Looked up from germline, CDR1 is SGHVS and CDR2 is FQNEAQ. CDR3 length: 14 residues. Trimming cost V 5 bases and J 0 bases, with 8 bases left between them. In DNA, the CDR3 is TGTGCCAGCAGCGCCGACATCTCTGGAAACACCATATATTTT. Residues: CASSADISGNTIYF.

This clone turned up a few times. V is TRBV10-3 and J is TRBJ1-3; maybe TRBD1 (6 bases). With 2 bases removed from V and 0 bases from J, the gap between germline ends came to 14 bases. CDR1 and CDR2 (germline): ENHRY, SYGVKD. CDR3 size: 17 residues. CDR3 nucleotides: TGTGCCATCAGTGAGGGAGACAGGAGAAGCTCTGGAAACACCATATATTTT. It is translated as CAISEGDRRSSGNTIYF.

This sequence joins TRBV7-9 and TRBJ2-5, with TRBD2 identical over 9 bases. This CDR3 is built from 15 residues. The germline V gene has CDR1 SEHNR and CDR2 FQNEAQ (reference sequence). V dropped 1 base and J dropped 2; count of bases not matched to a gene: 2. In DNA, the CDR3 is TGTGCCAGCAGCTTAGGGCTAGCGGGGCAAGAGACCCAGTACTTC. The encoded protein is CASSLGLAGQETQYF. The whole variable domain, remainder taken from reference TRBV7-9 and TRBJ2-5, is DTGVSQNPRHKITKRGQNVTFRCDPISEHNRLYWYRQTLGQGPEFLTYFQNEAQLEKSRLLSDRFSAERPKGSFSTLEIQRTEQGDSAMYLCASSLGLAGQETQYFGPGTRLLVL.

The rearrangement joins TRBV19 to TRBJ2-1; 9 bases align to TRBD2. V trimming: 6 bases; J trimming: 3 bases; junction bases outside the gene matches: 6. CDR1 LNHDA and CDR2 SQIVND come from the germline V gene (reference sequence). The CDR3 has 15 amino acids. The CDR3 sequence is CASRRKRGDYNEQFF. CDR3 DNA sequence: TGTGCCAGTAGACGGAAGCGGGGGGACTACAATGAGCAGTTCTTC.

The chain has TRBV29-1 and TRBJ2-3; no clear D. CDR3 length: 10 residues. Looked up from germline, CDR1 is SQVTM and CDR2 is ANQGSEA. Trimming pared 4 bases from V and 6 bases from J, leaving 5 bases between. The CDR3 DNA is TGCAGCGTTGGCCAGGATACGCAGTATTTT. Its translation: CSVGQDTQYF.

Notes on this clone: This CDR3 is also generated by other DNA sequences in the sample. The rearrangement uses TRBV4-1 and TRBJ1-6; perhaps TRBD1 as D (5 bases). Germline V gives CDR1 MGHRA, CDR2 YSYEKL. V was trimmed by 0 bases and J by 7 bases, leaving 7 bases between them. The CDR3 is made up of 14 amino acids. The CDR3 spells CASSQEGGNSPLHF. Written as DNA, the CDR3 is TGCGCCAGCAGCCAAGAGGGGGGGAATTCACCCCTCCACTTT.